Each of the 23 T cell receptor beta chains below was sequenced from the same sample in a study of beta chain features in type 1 diabetes. The entirety of the isolated RNA underwent reverse transcription, so expressed TCRB transcripts were sequenced. TCRdb's copy holds only in-frame clones and misses some; the assay was immunoSEQ multiplex PCR. Here the sample spans 200,000 to 300,000 clones, more than 65% being singletons. Sequenced: naive CD4+ T cells from blood. The receptors derive from a man in his thirties or forties in good health.

The V and J genes are TRBV4-3 and TRBJ1-2; D gene ambiguous. CDR1 is LGHNA and CDR2 is YSLEER in the germline V gene. The V and J ends lost 1 base and 5 bases respectively, with 8 bases between them. The CDR3 is 13 amino acids. Here the CDR3 DNA reads TGCGCCAGCAGCCAAGCGATATTTTATGGCTACACCTTC. This gives the protein CASSQAIFYGYTF.

The table lists this clone with a few counts. This chain uses TRBV7-9 with TRBJ2-3; tentatively, D is TRBD1 (5 bases). Germline V gene sequence: CDR1 SEHNR, CDR2 FQNEAQ (reference sequence). This CDR3 spans 15 amino acids. V lost 5 bases and J 2 bases, leaving 14 bases between the germline ends. CDR3 region: CASSTSPTVTDTQYF. The CDR3 DNA follows: TGTGCCAGCAGCACGTCCCCGACAGTCACAGATACGCAGTATTTT.

The chain uses TRBV6-5 and TRBJ2-5; possible D gene TRBD2, 5 bases. From germline, CDR1 is MNHEY and CDR2 SVGAGI. CDR3 size: 13 residues. V lost 2 bases and J lost 4, with 8 bases in between. The CDR3 spells CASSYQGRETQYF. The CDR3 DNA follows: TGTGCCAGCAGTTACCAAGGGAGAGAGACCCAGTACTTC.

The chain combines TRBV28 with TRBJ1-5; tentatively, D is TRBD1 (6 bases). V was clipped by 5 bases and J by 3 bases, with 14 bases between them. Germline CDR1 is MDHEN and CDR2 is SYDVKM. The CDR3 covers 15 residues. As DNA, the CDR3 is TGTGCCAGCAGTGTACTACAGGGATTCAATCAGCCCCAGCATTTT. Translated: CASSVLQGFNQPQHF.

The chain links TRBV30 to TRBJ2-7; TRBD1 might be the D (6 bases). Germline CDR1 and CDR2: GTSNPN and SVGIG (reference sequence). The CDR3 totals 12 residues. V lost 5 bases, J lost 12 bases, and 20 bases lay in between. The CDR3 loop is CAWAGTNLSPYF. DNA for the CDR3: TGTGCCTGGGCAGGGACAAATCTTTCTCCGTACTTC.

This rearrangement joins TRBV27 to TRBJ1-6; tentative D call: TRBD1 (6 bases). Trimming left V 2 bases short and J 11 bases short, with 16 bases between. Germline V gene lookup returns CDR1 MNHEY and CDR2 SMNVEV (reference sequence). The CDR3 extends over 15 amino acids. Here the CDR3 reads CASSLMDRGGTPLHF. CDR3 sequence (DNA): TGTGCCAGCAGTTTAATGGACAGAGGTGGGACACCCCTCCACTTT.

This clone was seen a handful of times. The CDR3 coding sequence is TGTGCCAGCAGCTCCGCTACCCTCCCTCACGAGCAGTACTTC. This translates into CASSSATLPHEQYF. The chain links TRBV7-2 to TRBJ2-7; no firm D call. The CDR3 runs to 14 residues. Trimming took 4 bases from V and 5 from J, leaving 15 bases between them. Germline V gene data show CDR1 as SGHTA and CDR2 as FQGNSA.

This sequence joins TRBV5-1 and TRBJ2-3; TRBD2 matches at 9 bases. CDR1 SGHRS and CDR2 YFSETQ come from the germline V gene. Unmatched junction bases numbered 4, after V lost 2 bases and J lost 0 bases. CDR3 size: 16 residues. The CDR3 region has the DNA TGCGCCAGCAGCTTCGGACTAGCGCTTAGCACAGATACGCAGTATTTT. Translation gives CASSFGLALSTDTQYF.

In its sample, this clone was seen a few times. The V and J genes are TRBV29-1 and TRBJ1-1; D unclear. CDR1 and CDR2 from the germline V gene are SQVTM and ANQGSEA. This CDR3 contains 12 residues. Trimming removed 5 bases from V and 8 bases from J, with 15 bases in between. The CDR3 here is CSVRSPVAEAFF. The CDR3 DNA is TGCAGCGTTAGGAGTCCCGTGGCAGAAGCTTTCTTT.

This clone was counted once. This chain links TRBV28 with TRBJ2-3; D remains ambiguous. Looked up from germline, CDR1 is MDHEN and CDR2 is SYDVKM. V gave up 3 bases and J gave up 7 bases, with 5 bases separating them. CDR3 length: 11 amino acids. The CDR3: CASSLGNTQYF. CDR3 DNA: TGTGCCAGCAGTTTGGGGAATACGCAGTATTTT.

The rearrangement links TRBV6-5 to TRBJ2-1, with 9 bases fitting TRBD1. The length of the CDR3 is 13 residues. The V and J ends lost 8 bases and 8 bases, in that order; junction bases with no gene match: 7. Germline V lookup: CDR1 MNHEY, CDR2 SVGAGI. CDR3 DNA: TGTGCCAGCGGCCGGGACAGGGACGATGAGCAGTTCTTC. Translated: CASGRDRDDEQFF.

This clone was found a few times. The genes are TRBV30 and TRBJ1-1; D perhaps matches TRBD1 (6 bases). Trimming pared 6 bases from V and 3 bases from J, leaving 11 bases between. CDR1 is GTSNPN, CDR2 SVGIG, per germline (reference sequence). CDR3 length: 12 amino acids. Here the CDR3 DNA reads TGTGCCTGCACAACAGGGTACACTGAAGCTTTCTTT. Encoded protein: CACTTGYTEAFF.

The rearrangement uses TRBV5-6 and TRBJ2-7; D unresolved. The CDR3 sequence is 16 residues long. Germline loops: CDR1 SGHDT, CDR2 YYEEEE. The V end lost 1 base, the J end lost 0 bases, and 14 bases lay between the germline ends. The CDR3 sequence: CASSLIGLSSSYEQYF. In nucleotides, the CDR3 is TGTGCCAGCAGCTTGATCGGCCTATCCTCCTCCTACGAGCAGTACTTC.

This clone has only a few counts. The chain carries TRBV30 and TRBJ2-7, with no clear D. Germline V gives CDR1 GTSNPN, CDR2 SVGIG (reference sequence). The CDR3 has 10 amino acids. The CDR3 sequence is CAVAAREQYF. In DNA, the CDR3 is TGTGCGGTGGCAGCCAGGGAGCAGTACTTC. The entire variable domain, with the rest obtained from reference TRBV30 and TRBJ2-7, is as follows: SQTIHQWPATLVQPVGSPLSLECTVEGTSNPNLYWYRQAAGRGLQLLFYSVGIGQISSEVPQNLSASRPQDRQFILSSKKLLLSDSGFYLCAVAAREQYFGPGTRLTVT.

The rearrangement links TRBV29-1 to TRBJ2-5; 8 positions match TRBD1. The CDR3 loop spans 13 amino acids. J lost 3 bases, V lost 4 bases, and 4 bases had no gene match. CDR1 SQVTM and CDR2 ANQGSEA come from the germline V gene. CDR3 nucleotides: TGCAGCGTTGTCAGGGGGCGGAAAGAGACCCAGTACTTC. Protein: CSVVRGRKETQYF.

The rearrangement links TRBV6-5 to TRBJ1-2; weak D call: TRBD1 (5 bases). V was shortened by 0 bases and J by 5 bases, with 7 bases between the two germline ends. CDR1 and CDR2 from the germline V gene are MNHEY and SVGAGI. The CDR3 sequence is 13 residues long. The DNA for the CDR3 is TGTGCCAGCAGTTACTCAGGGGTTTATGGCTACACCTTC. Amino acid sequence: CASSYSGVYGYTF.

The chain has TRBV2 and TRBJ2-2; 7 bases are a match to TRBD1. CDR3 length: 13 amino acids. The germline gives CDR1 SNHLY, CDR2 FYNNEI. The ends lost 10 bases at V and 1 base at J; junction bases unmatched: 3. CDR3 nucleotide sequence: TGTGCCACGCGACAGGGGAACACCGGGGAGCTGTTTTTT. Its translation is CATRQGNTGELFF.

As regards this clone: A read error may produce the germline difference seen at one junction end. The rearrangement joins TRBV20-1 to TRBJ2-5; possibly TRBD2 for D (6 bases). Germline lookup yields CDR1 DFQATT and CDR2 SNEGSKA (reference sequence). The CDR3 is 11 residues long. The CDR3: CSAREAAGPHF. The CDR3 nucleotides read TGCAGTGCTAGAGAGGCAGCGGGCCCTCACTTC.

This rearrangement joins TRBV7-2 to TRBJ2-7, with D possibly being TRBD1 (5 bases). This CDR3 has 15 amino acids. Germline V gene sequence: CDR1 SGHTA, CDR2 FQGNSA. Trimming cost V 4 bases and J 2 bases, with 15 bases left between them. Here the CDR3 reads CASSSSYKTAYEQYF. CDR3 nucleotides: TGTGCCAGCAGCTCTTCCTATAAGACAGCCTACGAGCAGTACTTC.

The rearrangement joins TRBV7-9 to TRBJ2-3; maybe TRBD1 (5 bases). The germline gives CDR1 SEHNR, CDR2 FQNEAQ (reference sequence). This CDR3 has 13 amino acids. The germline V and J ends were trimmed by 4 bases and 13 bases, with 18 bases remaining between them. This CDR3 reads CASSSPGRVPKYF. The CDR3 DNA sequence: TGTGCCAGCAGCTCCCCAGGCAGGGTCCCAAAGTATTTT.

In regard to this clone: In the same sample, other DNA sequences code for this CDR3. The rearrangement uses TRBV30 and TRBJ2-1; D is uncertain. Per germline, CDR1 GTSNPN and CDR2 SVGIG (reference sequence). CDR3 size: 12 residues. Trimming pared 1 base from V and 5 bases from J, leaving 6 bases between. CDR3 in DNA: TGTGCCTGGAGTGGGCTAGACAATGAGCAGTTCTTC. This sequence encodes CAWSGLDNEQFF.

This clone was seen once. This rearrangement joins TRBV5-1 to TRBJ2-1; D is ambiguous. The V end lost 2 bases, the J end lost 7 bases, and 4 bases lay between the germline ends. Germline assignment: CDR1 SGHRS and CDR2 YFSETQ. The CDR3 sequence is 11 residues long. CDR3 DNA: TGCGCCAGCAGCTTTAGGAATGAGCAGTTCTTC. This translates into CASSFRNEQFF. The entire variable domain, with the rest obtained from reference TRBV5-1 and TRBJ2-1, is as follows: KAGVTQTPRYLIKTRGQQVTLSCSPISGHRSVSWYQQTPGQGLQFLFEYFSETQRNKGNFPGRFSGRQFSNSRSEMNVSTLELGDSALYLCASSFRNEQFFGPGTRLTVL.

This clone was observed a few times. The CDR3 sequence: CASSLRGGTEKLFF. CDR3 sequence (DNA): TGTGCCAGCAGTCTCCGAGGGGGTACTGAAAAACTGTTTTTT. The genes are TRBV28 and TRBJ1-4; TRBD1 is a possible D gene (6 bases). The CDR3 is 14 amino acids. Trimming cost V 5 bases and J 7 bases, with 14 bases left between them. Germline V gene data show CDR1 as MDHEN and CDR2 as SYDVKM.